This passage covers 25 T cell receptor beta chains from one sample sequenced in a study of Japanese encephalitis immunity and Zika vaccine responses. For 5 to 6 days, PBMCs labeled with CFSE were cultured with peptide pools at roughly 1 ug/mL each. TCRdb reprocessed the 5' RACE reads via MiXCR and lists one record per CDR3 protein. The profile shows roughly 300 distinct CDR3 sequences, about 4% of them singletons. This material consisted of antigen-activated CD8+ T cells from blood, cultured, taken during a Zika inactivated vaccine study. Every receptor here comes from an adult woman who received an inactivated Zika virus vaccine.

This clonotype counts as medium-sized. The chain is built from TRBV18 and TRBJ2-7, with no clear D. This CDR3 comprises 12 residues. Germline V gives CDR1 KGHSH, CDR2 LQKENI. Trimming took off 2 bases at V and 3 bases at J, with 5 bases between the two ends. CDR3 in amino acids: CASSPNDYEQYF. In nucleotides, the CDR3 is TGTGCCAGCTCACCAAACGACTACGAGCAGTACTTC.

This clonotype is termed medium-sized. This chain links TRBV6-1 with TRBJ1-1; possible D gene TRBD1, 6 bases. The CDR3 sequence is 15 residues long. The germline V and J ends were trimmed by 6 bases and 1 base, with 15 bases remaining between them. Germline lookup yields CDR1 MNHNS and CDR2 SASEGT. CDR3 residues: CASSTGRGGNTEAFF. As DNA, the CDR3 is TGTGCCAGCAGCACCGGGAGGGGGGGGAACACTGAAGCTTTCTTT.

This clonotype is termed medium-sized. The rearrangement links TRBV27 to TRBJ2-4, with D possibly TRBD1 on 6 matching bases. Germline loops: CDR1 MNHEY, CDR2 SMNVEV (reference sequence). The CDR3 sequence is 14 residues long. V shed 8 bases and J shed 2 bases, with 13 bases lying between them. CDR3 DNA sequence: TGTGCCAGCTCCGGACAGAGGACCAAAAACATTCAGTACTTC. This codes for CASSGQRTKNIQYF.

This clonotype is hyperexpanded in the sample. The chain links TRBV10-3 to TRBJ2-7, with TRBD2 identical over 16 bases. Germline V gene lookup returns CDR1 ENHRY and CDR2 SYGVKD. The CDR3 is 20 amino acids. Trimming cost V 5 bases and J 0 bases; bases outside gene matches: 13. Here the CDR3 reads CAISPVPGLAGGPSSYEQYF. The CDR3 bases are TGTGCCATCAGTCCTGTTCCGGGACTAGCGGGAGGGCCGAGCTCCTACGAGCAGTACTTC.

This clonotype is termed large. This chain uses TRBV29-1 with TRBJ2-1; D possibly matches TRBD1 or TRBD2 (6 bases each). There are 13 residues in the CDR3. Trimming pared 5 bases from V and 4 bases from J, leaving 12 bases between. The germline CDR1 and CDR2 sequences are SQVTM and ANQGSEA. The CDR3 spells CSVFPGAYNEQFF. The CDR3 DNA sequence: TGCAGCGTTTTCCCGGGGGCATACAATGAGCAGTTCTTC.

Judged by abundance, this clonotype is medium-sized. The rearrangement joins TRBV20-1 to TRBJ1-1; tentative D call: TRBD1 (5 bases). The CDR3 consists of 14 residues. Germline V CDR1 and CDR2: DFQATT, SNEGSKA (reference sequence). Trimming pared 5 bases from V and 5 bases from J, leaving 18 bases between. The CDR3 spells CSAPPHGWGTEAFF. CDR3 nucleotides: TGCAGTGCTCCCCCTCACGGGTGGGGGACTGAAGCTTTCTTT.

Within the sample, this clonotype is medium-sized. The rearrangement joins TRBV20-1 to TRBJ2-2, with 7 positions matching TRBD1. CDR3 length equals 14 residues. Germline assignment: CDR1 DFQATT and CDR2 SNEGSKA (reference sequence). The ends lost 4 bases at V and 3 bases at J; junction bases unmatched: 5. The DNA for the CDR3 is TGCAGTGCTAAGACAGGGTCCCACACCGGGGAGCTGTTTTTT. Protein: CSAKTGSHTGELFF.

As DNA, the CDR3 is TGTGCCAGCAGTTTCGGGGGATTTGATCAGCCCCAGCATTTT. Amino acid sequence: CASSFGGFDQPQHF. V and J are TRBV12-3 or TRBV12-4 and TRBJ1-5, with TRBD1 as a possible D gene (5 bases). V gave up 3 bases and J gave up 5 bases, with 11 bases separating them. The CDR3 loop spans 14 amino acids.

This clonotype is categorized as hyperexpanded. The chain uses TRBV28 and TRBJ1-3; D gene uncertain. Per germline, CDR1 MDHEN and CDR2 SYDVKM. V lost 3 bases, J lost 0 bases, and 3 bases lay in between. The CDR3 contains 13 residues. The CDR3 loop is CASSFPSGNTIYF. The CDR3 DNA sequence: TGTGCCAGCAGTTTTCCCTCTGGAAACACCATATATTTT.

By frequency in the sample, this clonotype is large. The J gene is TRBJ2-7, the V gene TRBV6-6; a weak D match, TRBD1 (6 bases). This CDR3 is built from 12 residues. V gave up 7 bases and J gave up 2 bases, with 9 bases separating them. The germline CDR1 and CDR2 sequences are MNHNY and SVGAGI (reference sequence). CDR3: CASTGGTYEQYF. CDR3 coding DNA: TGTGCCAGCACTGGGGGCACCTACGAGCAGTACTTC.

In this sample, this clonotype is medium-sized (0.01 to 0.1%). The CDR3 is CASSPLRHRDSVYEQYF. CDR3 sequence (DNA): TGTGCCAGCAGCCCCTTACGACACCGGGACAGTGTCTACGAGCAGTACTTC. V is TRBV7-2 and J is TRBJ2-7; 7 nucleotides line up with TRBD1. Per the germline V gene, CDR1 is SGHTA and CDR2 is FQGNSA. Losses at the gene ends were 5 bases for V and 3 bases for J; bases not matched to a gene: 16. The CDR3 runs to 17 residues.

In this sample, this clonotype is medium-sized. The gene calls are TRBV19 and TRBJ2-7, with D unresolved. This CDR3 has 13 amino acids. Germline CDR1 reads LNHDA; CDR2 reads SQIVND (reference sequence). V was clipped by 3 bases and J by 3 bases, with 9 bases between them. The CDR3 region is CASSMSAVYEQYF. The CDR3 nucleotides are TGTGCCAGTAGTATGTCGGCAGTCTACGAGCAGTACTTC.

By share of the sample, this clonotype is large. The V call is TRBV7-9, the J call TRBJ2-2; 8 bases agree with TRBD1. CDR3 length: 16 amino acids. Unmatched junction bases numbered 11, after V lost 5 bases and J lost 6 bases. CDR1 SEHNR and CDR2 FQNEAQ come from the germline V gene (reference sequence). CDR3 sequence reads: CASSTTGQGLAGELFF. The CDR3 nucleotides are TGTGCCAGCAGCACTACCGGACAGGGTCTCGCCGGGGAGCTGTTTTTT.

This clonotype is labeled as medium-sized. The chain is built from TRBV6-5 and TRBJ2-1, with 10 bases lining up with TRBD1. Per the germline V gene, CDR1 is MNHEY and CDR2 is SVGAGI. This CDR3 is built from 15 residues. The V gene end was trimmed by 4 bases and the J gene end by 4 bases; junction bases not matched to a gene: 4. The CDR3 DNA reads TGTGCCAGCAGTTTCGGACAGGGGGGGTACAATGAGCAGTTCTTC. This gives the protein CASSFGQGGYNEQFF.

In this sample, this clonotype is large. This chain connects TRBV4-1 to TRBJ2-7; perhaps TRBD2 as D (6 bases). Germline V gene lookup returns CDR1 MGHRA and CDR2 YSYEKL. CDR3 size: 15 residues. Trimming stripped 1 base from V and 3 bases from J, with 13 bases between. The CDR3 spells CASSQVAGTDYEQYF. The CDR3 DNA reads as TGCGCCAGCAGCCAAGTCGCGGGGACCGACTACGAGCAGTACTTC.

This rearrangement joins TRBV4-3 to TRBJ1-3, with 8 bases identical to TRBD1. The junction had 15 bases not matched to a gene; V was cut back by 5 bases and J by 0 bases. Germline values: CDR1 LGHNA, CDR2 YSLEER. The length of the CDR3 is 19 residues. The CDR3 here is CASSEVWSQGAFSGNTIYF. The CDR3 region has the DNA TGCGCCAGCAGCGAAGTTTGGAGCCAGGGGGCATTCTCTGGAAACACCATATATTTT.

This clonotype is labeled medium-sized. This chain links TRBV28 with TRBJ1-4; D gene uncertain. This CDR3 is built from 12 residues. Trimming left V 8 bases short and J 0 bases short, with 4 bases between. Germline CDR1 MDHEN, CDR2 SYDVKM. In DNA, the CDR3 is TGTGCCAGCTCTCCAACTAATGAAAAACTGTTTTTT. The encoded protein is CASSPTNEKLFF.

Relative to its sample, this clonotype is medium-sized. J is TRBJ2-7 and V is TRBV6-1, with TRBD2 matching over 9 bases. This CDR3 comprises 15 residues. Trimming removed 4 bases from V and 2 bases from J; junction bases left unmatched: 6. Looked up from germline, CDR1 is MNHNS and CDR2 is SASEGT. The CDR3 sequence is CASSVAAGGAYEQYF. CDR3 DNA sequence: TGTGCCAGCAGTGTGGCAGCGGGGGGAGCCTACGAGCAGTACTTC.

This clonotype is large by share. The junction departs from germline at one end; a sequencing error may be responsible. The chain is built from TRBV5-4 and TRBJ2-7, with D perhaps assigned TRBD1 or TRBD2 (5 bases each). In germline, CDR1 is SGHNT, CDR2 YYREEE (reference sequence). This CDR3 has 13 residues. The CDR3 DNA is TGTGCCAGCAGCCGGGAAGACCACAGGCGGCTCTCGTTC. Its translation: CASSREDHRRLSF.

In this sample, this clonotype is medium-sized. V is TRBV6-5 and J is TRBJ2-7, with D perhaps being TRBD1 or TRBD2 (5 bases each). Germline V gives CDR1 MNHEY, CDR2 SVGAGI. V shed 3 bases and J shed 3 bases, with 15 bases lying between them. The CDR3 is 15 residues long. The CDR3 loop reads CASSYFGGSGYEQYF. The CDR3, as DNA: TGTGCCAGCAGTTATTTTGGGGGATCCGGCTACGAGCAGTACTTC.

By sample fraction, this clonotype is medium-sized. This chain joins TRBV6-2 or TRBV6-3 and TRBJ2-3; 8 nucleotides align to TRBD1. CDR3 length: 16 amino acids. V shed 2 bases and J 1 base; nucleotides not matched to a gene: 5. Germline V gene lookup returns CDR1 MNHEY and CDR2 SVGEGT. DNA of the CDR3: TGTGCCAGCAGTTACGCGCCGGGACAGGGCACAGATACGCAGTATTTT. This codes for CASSYAPGQGTDTQYF.

This clonotype was found a few times. J is TRBJ2-1 and V is TRBV28; D is ambiguous. This CDR3 is built from 16 residues. The germline gives CDR1 MDHEN, CDR2 SYDVKM. V dropped 3 bases and J dropped 0 bases, with 12 bases sitting between them. The CDR3 bases are TGTGCCAGCAGTTTTTTTGTACCTATCTCCTACAATGAGCAGTTCTTC. Its protein is CASSFFVPISYNEQFF.

This clonotype is medium-sized by share. The chain combines TRBV5-4 with TRBJ2-1; no firm D call. The CDR3 consists of 19 residues. Germline loops: CDR1 SGHNT, CDR2 YYREEE (reference sequence). The ends were cut back, 4 bases at V and 4 bases at J, with 27 bases in the middle. CDR3 sequence (DNA): TGTGCCAGCAGCCTTCACGGCTTCTTCCCCGCTAGTTGGTACAATGAGCAGTTCTTC. Translated, it gives CASSLHGFFPASWYNEQFF.

This clonotype was counted ten times or more. A much more abundant neighbour one base away suggests this may be a read error. This chain uses TRBV15 with TRBJ1-6; tentative D call: TRBD1 (6 bases). The CDR3 spans 17 residues. Germline V lookup: CDR1 LNHNV, CDR2 YYDKDF (reference sequence). The CDR3: CASSAIRGGSYNSPLHF. As DNA, the CDR3 is TGTGCCTCCAGCGCCATCCGAGGGGGCTCCTATAATTCACCCCTCCACTTT.

This clonotype is categorized as medium-sized. The genes are TRBV7-9 and TRBJ2-3, with TRBD2 matching over 8 bases. Germline CDR1 SEHNR, CDR2 FQNEAQ (reference sequence). The CDR3 loop spans 15 amino acids. J was trimmed by 4 bases and V by 5 bases; bases with no gene match: 8. DNA of the CDR3: TGTGCCAGCAGCCCATCGGGGGGGCCAGCAGATACGCAGTATTTT. It is translated as CASSPSGGPADTQYF.